Below are 3 T cell receptor beta chains sequenced from a single sample in a study of blood T cell repertoires in COVID-19. Some clones are missing from TCRdb's copy, which holds only in-frame ones; the method was immunoSEQ multiplex PCR. Altogether tens of thousands of clones are present, about 87% being singletons, with the ten largest covering roughly 7.2%. Material: peripheral blood. The receptors come from a human donor in a cohort sampled during active COVID-19.

The chain carries TRBV27 and TRBJ2-7, with D uncertain. Germline V gene lookup returns CDR1 MNHEY and CDR2 SMNVEV (reference sequence). The CDR3 consists of 14 residues. V was shortened by 2 bases and J by 0 bases, with 8 bases between the two germline ends. CDR3 coding DNA: TGTGCCAGCAGTTTACAGGTCAGCTCCTACGAGCAGTACTTC. As protein: CASSLQVSSYEQYF.

The chain couples TRBV11-3 to TRBJ2-1; 12 nucleotides agree with TRBD2. CDR3 length: 15 residues. J lost 6 bases, V lost 3 bases, and 3 bases had no gene match. Germline lookup yields CDR1 SGHNT and CDR2 YENEEA. In DNA form, the CDR3 reads TGTGCCAGCAGCTTCGGACTAGCGGGATCCAATGAGCAGTTCTTC. Translation gives CASSFGLAGSNEQFF.

The chain couples TRBV28 to TRBJ2-1; 13 nucleotides line up with TRBD2. The J segment lost 2 bases and the V segment lost 8 bases, leaving 9 bases of the junction unmatched. Germline V gene sequence: CDR1 MDHEN, CDR2 SYDVKM. The CDR3 spans 17 residues. The CDR3 is CASRLAGGHSTYNEQFF. The CDR3 DNA is TGTGCCAGCCGACTAGCGGGAGGACACAGTACCTACAATGAGCAGTTCTTC.